One sample yielded the 8 T cell receptor beta chains listed below, sequenced in a study of a mutant IDH1 vaccine in newly diagnosed glioma. TCRdb's copy holds only in-frame clones and misses some; the assay was immunoSEQ multiplex PCR. The table includes roughly 74,000 clones, approximately 85% detected once. Their antigen targets remain unknown. The time point: week 23, last vaccination. Mutant IDH1 20-mer peptide, at 300 ug, made up each vaccine dose, with topical imiquimod. The material sequenced was PBMCs, taken from a glioma patient whose treatment included an IDH1 peptide vaccine. The source is a man aged 30-40 years with glioma. Some clones in this sample may be carry-over from other donors' samples.

This chain joins TRBV14 and TRBJ2-2, with TRBD2 as a possible D gene (5 bases). The CDR3 sequence is 14 residues long. Germline lookup yields CDR1 SGHDN and CDR2 FVKESK. The V gene lost 1 base and the J gene lost 5 bases, with 8 bases spanning the gap. CDR3 DNA sequence: TGTGCCAGCAGCCAAGGGACTTCGACCGGGGAGCTGTTTTTT. Its protein product is CASSQGTSTGELFF.

The J gene is TRBJ2-7, the V gene TRBV10-3, with D possibly being TRBD2 (5 bases). The length of the CDR3 is 13 residues. V dropped 5 bases and J dropped 5 bases, with 13 bases sitting between them. Looked up from germline, CDR1 is ENHRY and CDR2 is SYGVKD. The CDR3 here is CAISQDSPNEQYF. CDR3 DNA sequence: TGTGCCATCAGTCAGGACTCCCCGAACGAGCAGTACTTC.

The V gene is TRBV27, the J gene TRBJ2-4, with 16 bases matching TRBD2. Germline V gives CDR1 MNHEY, CDR2 SMNVEV (reference sequence). V was clipped by 4 bases and J by 8 bases; unmatched bases: 8. The CDR3 has 17 amino acids. The CDR3 sequence is CASSSGTSGRARYIQYF. The CDR3 nucleotides read TGTGCCAGCAGTTCAGGGACTAGCGGGAGGGCCCGGTACATTCAGTACTTC.

V usage is TRBV28 and J usage is TRBJ2-1; 7 positions match TRBD1. CDR3 length: 16 amino acids. The junction had 14 bases not matched to a gene; V was cut back by 4 bases and J by 8 bases. From germline, CDR1 is MDHEN and CDR2 SYDVKM. The CDR3 DNA sequence: TGTGCCAGCAGTTCCCAAGACCAGGGGGTATTTGATGAGCAGTTCTTC. Translation: CASSSQDQGVFDEQFF.

This clone was counted once. V usage is TRBV2 and J usage is TRBJ1-6, with TRBD1 matching 7 bases. V was clipped by 2 bases and J by 5 bases; unmatched bases: 3. The germline CDR1 and CDR2 sequences are SNHLY and FYNNEI. CDR3 size: 15 residues. CDR3 region: CASSEQQGNNSPLHF. In nucleotides, the CDR3 is TGTGCCAGCAGTGAACAACAGGGGAATAATTCACCCCTCCACTTT.

This chain joins TRBV18 and TRBJ1-1; a weak D match, TRBD1 (6 bases). Germline V CDR1 and CDR2: KGHSH, LQKENI. Trimming cost V 5 bases and J 0 bases, with 16 bases left between them. This CDR3 comprises 16 residues. CDR3 coding DNA: TGTGCCAGCTCAAAGACCGCAGGGGTCATGAACACTGAAGCTTTCTTT. Its protein product is CASSKTAGVMNTEAFF.

The V and J genes are TRBV6-6 and TRBJ2-1, with D perhaps TRBD2 (6 bases). The CDR3 is 12 amino acids. Germline V gene sequence: CDR1 MNHNY, CDR2 SVGAGI (reference sequence). Deletions cut 8 bases from V and 8 bases from J, with 13 bases between. The CDR3 DNA reads TGTGCCAGCGCCCCCGCGGGGCATGAGCAGTTCTTC. Its translation: CASAPAGHEQFF.

This clone was seen a single time. The chain carries TRBV6-5 and TRBJ2-6; D not resolved. Germline-derived CDR1 and CDR2 are MNHEY and SVGAGI. Deletions cut 6 bases from V and 1 base from J, with 4 bases between. The length of the CDR3 is 13 residues. CDR3 protein: CASRKSGANVLTF. The CDR3 bases are TGTGCCAGCAGGAAGTCTGGGGCCAACGTCCTGACTTTC.